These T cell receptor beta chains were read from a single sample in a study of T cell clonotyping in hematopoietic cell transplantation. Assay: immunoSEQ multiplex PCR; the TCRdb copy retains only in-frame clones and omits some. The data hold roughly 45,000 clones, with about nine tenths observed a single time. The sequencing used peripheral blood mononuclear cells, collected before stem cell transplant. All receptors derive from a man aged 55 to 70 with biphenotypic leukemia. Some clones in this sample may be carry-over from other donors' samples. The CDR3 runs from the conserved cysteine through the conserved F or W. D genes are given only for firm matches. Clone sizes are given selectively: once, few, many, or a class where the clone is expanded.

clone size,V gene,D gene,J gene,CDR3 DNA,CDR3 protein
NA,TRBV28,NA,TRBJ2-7,TGTGCCAGCAGTCCGACAGACCAAACATACGAGCAGTACTTC,CASSPTDQTYEQYF
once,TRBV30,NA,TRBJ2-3,TGTGCCTGGAGTGTAAGCACAGATACGCAGTATTTT,CAWSVSTDTQYF
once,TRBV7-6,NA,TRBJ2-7,TGTGCCAGCAGCTTAGTGGCAGGGGACGAGCAGTACTTC,CASSLVAGDEQYF
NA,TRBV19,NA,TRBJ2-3,TGTGCCAGTAAGTCTCAAGCGGTCGGCCGGGATGATGATACGCAGTATTTT,CASKSQAVGRDDDTQYF
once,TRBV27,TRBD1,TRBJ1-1,TGTGCCAGCAGCAACAGGGGAGGATCTGAAGCTTTCTTT,CASSNRGGSEAFF
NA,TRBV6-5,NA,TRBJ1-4,TGTGCCAGCAGTTACGGGAATGAAAAACTGTTTTTT,CASSYGNEKLFF
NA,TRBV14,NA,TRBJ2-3,TGTGCCAGCAGCCCAACAGGAGGTTGGCATGCAGATACGCAGTATTTT,CASSPTGGWHADTQYF
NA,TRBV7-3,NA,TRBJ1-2,TGTGCCAGCAGCTCCTCATTGGGGTCCTCGTACGGCTACACCTTC,CASSSSLGSSYGYTF
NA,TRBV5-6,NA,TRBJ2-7,TGTGCCAGCAGCCTTGCGCTCTCCTACGAGCAGTACTTC,CASSLALSYEQYF
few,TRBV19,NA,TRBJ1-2,TGTGCCAGTAGTTTTACCCTTGGGGCGGACTATGGCTACACCTTC,CASSFTLGADYGYTF
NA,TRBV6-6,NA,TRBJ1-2,TGTGCCAGCAGCCATACGACAGAGACTACCGACTATGGCTACACCTTC,CASSHTTETTDYGYTF
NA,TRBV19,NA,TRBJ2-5,TGTGCCAGTAGTACCAATATCCTCCAAGAGACCCAGTACTTC,CASSTNILQETQYF
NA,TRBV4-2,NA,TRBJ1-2,TGTGCCAGCAGCCAAGAAAAGAGGGTCTTTGGCTACACCTTC,CASSQEKRVFGYTF
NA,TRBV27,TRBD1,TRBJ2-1,TGTGCCAGCAGGGGACAGGGCCCCTACAATGAGCAGTTCTTC,CASRGQGPYNEQFF
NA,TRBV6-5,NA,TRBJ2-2,TGTGCCAGCAGGGGATATCGGGACTCCGGGGAGCTGTTTTTT,CASRGYRDSGELFF
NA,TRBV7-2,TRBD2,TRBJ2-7,TGTGCCAGCAGCGTCGTTAGCGGGAGCTCCTACGAGCAGTACTTC,CASSVVSGSSYEQYF
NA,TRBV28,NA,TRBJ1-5,TGTGCCAGCAGTTTGGCCGAACCGGGACACCTTAGCAATCAGCCCCAGCATTTT,CASSLAEPGHLSNQPQHF
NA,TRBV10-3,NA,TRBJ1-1,TGTGCCATCAGTGAGAAAATTTGGGGCTTGAACACTGAAGCTTTCTTT,CAISEKIWGLNTEAFF
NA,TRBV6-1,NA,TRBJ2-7,TGTGCCAGCAGCGTTTCTAAAAGGAGCTCCTACGAGCAGTACTTC,CASSVSKRSSYEQYF
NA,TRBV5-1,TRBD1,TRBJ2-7,TGCGCCAGCAACCCCGGGACAGGGGACCCCTACGAGCAGTACTTC,CASNPGTGDPYEQYF
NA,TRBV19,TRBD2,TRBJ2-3,TGTGCCAGTAGGAAACTAGCGGGGGGCACAGATACGCAGTATTTT,CASRKLAGGTDTQYF
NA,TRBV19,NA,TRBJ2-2,TGTGCCAGTAGTATAGATCCGGAAGGGGGAGGGGCCGGGGAGCTGTTTTTT,CASSIDPEGGGAGELFF
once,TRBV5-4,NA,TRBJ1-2,TGTGCCAGCAGCTTGATCCCAGGGGCAAATGGCTACACCTTC,CASSLIPGANGYTF
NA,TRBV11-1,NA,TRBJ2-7,TGTGCCAGCAGCTTAGGCCCTGGGAAGTACTTC,CASSLGPGKYF
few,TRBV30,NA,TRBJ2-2,TGTGCCTGGAGTGTGGGAGGATCCGCGAACACCGGGGAGCTGTTTTTT,CAWSVGGSANTGELFF
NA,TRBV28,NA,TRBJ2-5,TGTGCCAGCAGGAAAGCGGTAGAGACCCAGTACTTC,CASRKAVETQYF
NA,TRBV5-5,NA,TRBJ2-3,TGTGCCAGCAGCGGAGGTCCCAGCACAGATACGCAGTATTTT,CASSGGPSTDTQYF
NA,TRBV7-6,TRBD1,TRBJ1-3,TGTGCCAGCAGCTTCCCCCGAGGACAGGGCGCTGGAAACACCATATATTTT,CASSFPRGQGAGNTIYF
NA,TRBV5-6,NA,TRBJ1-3,TGTGCCAGCAGCTTGGGGGGGCTTGGTGGAAACACCATATATTTT,CASSLGGLGGNTIYF
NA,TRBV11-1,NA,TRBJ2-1,TGTGCCAGCAGCTTGGGATTCAATGAGCAGTTCTTC,CASSLGFNEQFF
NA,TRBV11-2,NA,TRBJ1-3,TGTGCCAGCACCATTGCAGGGTTCTCTGGAAACACCATATATTTT,CASTIAGFSGNTIYF
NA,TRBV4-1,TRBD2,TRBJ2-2,TGCGCCAGCAGCCCATATTGGGGGGGGAGTCCGAACACCGGGGAGCTGTTTTTT,CASSPYWGGSPNTGELFF
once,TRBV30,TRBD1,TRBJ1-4,TGTGCCTGGAACAGGGGCCCTAATGAAAAACTGTTTTTT,CAWNRGPNEKLFF
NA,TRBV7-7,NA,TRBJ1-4,TGTGCTAGCAGCAAGGGGGTTTCGGCTAATGAAAAACTGTTTTTT,CASSKGVSANEKLFF
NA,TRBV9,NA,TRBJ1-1,TGTGCCAGCAGCCCGAAGGGGAGAACTGAAGCTTTCTTT,CASSPKGRTEAFF
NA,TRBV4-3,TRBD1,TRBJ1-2,TGCGCCAGCAGCCAAGATTACAGGGGTTTATATGGCTACACCTTC,CASSQDYRGLYGYTF
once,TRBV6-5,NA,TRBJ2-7,TGTGCCAGCAGTTACACCACACGCTACGAGCAGTACTTC,CASSYTTRYEQYF
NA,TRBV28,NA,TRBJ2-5,TGTGCCAGCAGTTTCACAGGGGGGGAAGAGACCCAGTACTTC,CASSFTGGEETQYF
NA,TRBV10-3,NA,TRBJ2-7,TGTGCCATCAGTGACATCCGCGACAGATTTTACGAGCAGTACTTC,CAISDIRDRFYEQYF
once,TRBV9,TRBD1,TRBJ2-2,TGTGCCAGCAGCGTAGGGGCAGGGGGCCTCTCGAACACCGGGGAGCTGTTTTTT,CASSVGAGGLSNTGELFF
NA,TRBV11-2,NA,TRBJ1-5,TGTGCCAGCAGCTTAGCGGGGACCGTGAATCAGCCCCAGCATTTT,CASSLAGTVNQPQHF
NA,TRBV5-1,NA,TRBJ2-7,TGCGCCAGCAGCTTGGTGGCCGGGAATTCCTACGAGCAGTACTTC,CASSLVAGNSYEQYF
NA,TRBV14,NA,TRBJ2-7,TGTGCCAGCAGCTTCGGGGACGGTTACGAGCAGTACTTC,CASSFGDGYEQYF
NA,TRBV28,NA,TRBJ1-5,TGTGCCAGCACTCCGGGGGGATGGAATCAGCCCCAGCATTTT,CASTPGGWNQPQHF
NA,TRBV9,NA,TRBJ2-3,TGTGCCAGCAGCGGTCCGTCTTCCGGAGGCCCCACAGATACGCAGTATTTT,CASSGPSSGGPTDTQYF
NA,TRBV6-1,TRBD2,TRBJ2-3,TGTGCCATCAGTGGGACTAGCGGGAGTTGGTCAGATACGCAGTATTTT,CAISGTSGSWSDTQYF
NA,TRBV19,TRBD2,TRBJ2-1,TGTGCCAGTAGTATGTCGACTAGCGGGGGGGAGCAGTTCTTC,CASSMSTSGGEQFF
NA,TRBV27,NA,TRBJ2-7,TGTGCCAGCAGTCGTGGCGGTCACTACGAGCAGTACTTC,CASSRGGHYEQYF
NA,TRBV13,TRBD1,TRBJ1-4,TGTGCCAGCAGCTCCCGGGACAGCCTACACAAACTGTTTTTT,CASSSRDSLHKLFF
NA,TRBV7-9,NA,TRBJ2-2,TGTGCCAGCAGCTTAGTAGGGGGAAGGAACACCGGGGAGCTGTTTTTT,CASSLVGGRNTGELFF
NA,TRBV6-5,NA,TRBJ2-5,TGTGCCAGCAGTTCAAGACGTTCCCAGTACTTC,CASSSRRSQYF
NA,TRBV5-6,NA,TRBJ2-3,TGTGCCAGCAGCTTGGCCACAGGTTATGGAGATACGCAGTATTTT,CASSLATGYGDTQYF
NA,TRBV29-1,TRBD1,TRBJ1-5,TGCAGCGTATTGGACAGGGCCGGCGGTGAGACCCAGCATTTT,CSVLDRAGGETQHF
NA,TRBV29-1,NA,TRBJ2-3,TGCAGCGCTGGACGGAACACAGATACGCAGTATTTT,CSAGRNTDTQYF
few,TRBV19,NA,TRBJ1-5,TGTGCCAGTAGTACCCCCCCCCACCAGCATTTT,CASSTPPHQHF